A selection of T cell receptor beta chains follows, all from one sample in a study of CD8 T cells in Susac syndrome. TCRdb called the immunoSEQ multiplex PCR reads again in MiXCR, with one record for every CDR3 protein. The sample records more than 150,000 distinct CDR3 sequences, about 94% being singletons. The sequenced sample consisted of CD8+ T cells from PBMCs. The source is a human donor with multiple sclerosis. CDR3s leave out the opening cysteine and the closing phenylalanine or tryptophan. Fields, in order: V gene, CDR3 length, CDR3 protein.

V: TRBV20-1
length: 15
CDR3: SARDGWVGLAKNIQY

V: TRBV4-1
length: 11
CDR3: ASSQGGHLEQY

V: TRBV6-2/TRBV6-3
length: 11
CDR3: ASTPRGANVLT

V: TRBV27
length: 12
CDR3: ASSLSRGGNGYT

V: TRBV7-9
length: 14
CDR3: ASSLDPRGRDTEAF

V: TRBV30
length: 12
CDR3: AWLDRGGTGELF

V: TRBV30
length: 13
CDR3: AWSGTGGDRYGYT

V: TRBV7-9
length: 8
CDR3: ASAPDTQY

V: TRBV6-1
length: 16
CDR3: ASSELYRGQGASYEQY

V: TRBV7-9
length: 14
CDR3: ASSSLARGTPNEQY

V: TRBV25-1
length: 12
CDR3: ASSELGRTYEQY

V: TRBV5-6
length: 11
CDR3: ASTPREADSGT

V: TRBV18
length: 10
CDR3: ASSPQGPGYT

V: TRBV29-1
length: 11
CDR3: SVPDTRTGELF

V: TRBV12-3/TRBV12-4
length: 12
CDR3: ASSPGDSYNEQF

V: TRBV6-1
length: 11
CDR3: ASSHSASGGYT

V: TRBV30
length: 10
CDR3: AGGGSPYEQY

V: TRBV14
length: 16
CDR3: ASSQDPPQEKSSYEQY

V: TRBV7-8
length: 15
CDR3: ASSLRGGQGPTDTQY

V: TRBV12-5
length: 9
CDR3: ASTGGTEAF

V: TRBV7-9
length: 8
CDR3: ASSRDEQY

V: TRBV30
length: 14
CDR3: AWSATQGARRETQY

V: TRBV7-9
length: 11
CDR3: ASSTPPRDEQY

V: TRBV29-1
length: 10
CDR3: SVLAGGHEQY

V: TRBV14
length: 13
CDR3: ASSHKSRAYYEQY

V: TRBV3-1
length: 13
CDR3: ASRKSGGTGNEQF

V: TRBV15
length: 10
CDR3: ATSTRYDTQY

V: TRBV29-1
length: 13
CDR3: SVGASRDGIYGYT

V: TRBV27
length: 9
CDR3: GSGQSGPQH

V: TRBV27
length: 11
CDR3: ASSSNRADEQY

V: TRBV16
length: 12
CDR3: ASSQSPAGYTIY

V: TRBV30
length: 11
CDR3: AWKETLISAIY

V: TRBV30
length: 9
CDR3: AWSQASAQH

V: TRBV4-1
length: 10
CDR3: ASKRENTEAF

V: TRBV27
length: 11
CDR3: ASSLLQNQPQH

V: TRBV9
length: 12
CDR3: ASSVVPPDDGYT

V: TRBV12-5
length: 10
CDR3: ASGPKSSPQY

V: TRBV27
length: 12
CDR3: ASARQSSTDTQY

V: TRBV29-1
length: 16
CDR3: SVSGLAGSLHGGYEQY

V: TRBV5-4
length: 10
CDR3: ASSLKTDTQY

V: TRBV12-3/TRBV12-4
length: 9
CDR3: ASSFSQPQH

V: TRBV9
length: 13
CDR3: ASSVGGGTNNEQF

V: TRBV7-2
length: 13
CDR3: ASSLGWQGHTEAF

V: TRBV7-9
length: 12
CDR3: ASSVQEGNTEAF

V: TRBV6-2/TRBV6-3
length: 13
CDR3: ASRLKPGRPYEQY

V: TRBV20-1
length: 9
CDR3: SARLANIQY

V: TRBV2
length: 13
CDR3: ASSRGQGTNTEAF

V: TRBV3-1
length: 14
CDR3: ASSQEGRGLPTEAF

V: TRBV20-1
length: 11
CDR3: SARGTGGYEQY

V: TRBV30
length: 12
CDR3: AWARDSLTGELF

V: TRBV9
length: 12
CDR3: ASSDRGGNQPQH